The rows below give T cell receptor beta chains drawn from one sample of a study of blood T cell repertoires in COVID-19. TCRdb keeps only in-frame clones here, not all; method: immunoSEQ multiplex PCR. The sample gives about 60,000 clones, roughly four fifths of which show up once; approximately 39% is in the top ten. The sample comprised peripheral blood. The receptors were sampled from a human donor in a cohort sampled during active COVID-19. CDR3s include the opening cysteine and the closing phenylalanine or tryptophan. A D gene is named only where the DNA matches it firmly. Where a row states a size, it is once, few, many or the class of an expanded clone; other rows omit it.

J | size | V | D | DNA | CDR3
TRBJ1-6 | . | TRBV5-4 | . | TGTGCCAGCAGCTTGGGCCAGGGTAATAATTCACCCCTCCACTTT | CASSLGQGNNSPLHF
TRBJ2-2 | . | TRBV11-2 | . | TGTGCCAGCATCCTTAGCGGATACACCGGGGAGCTGTTTTTT | CASILSGYTGELFF
TRBJ2-7 | . | TRBV7-2 | . | TGTGCCAGCAGCCCGCTCCCTCTTAGCTCCTACGAGCAGTACTTC | CASSPLPLSSYEQYF
TRBJ2-3 | . | TRBV2 | TRBD2 | TGTGCCAGCAGGCTAGCGGGGCAATACACAGATACGCAGTATTTT | CASRLAGQYTDTQYF
TRBJ2-1 | . | TRBV3-1/TRBV3-2 | TRBD2 | TGTGCCAGCAGCCGGGCGGGGGGGCCTTATAATGAGCAGTTCTTC | CASSRAGGPYNEQFF
TRBJ2-3 | few | TRBV2 | TRBD2 | TGTGCCAGCAGTGAGGGCCCTAGCGGGGGGGCCGGCACAGATACGCAGTATTTT | CASSEGPSGGAGTDTQYF
TRBJ2-2 | once | TRBV6-2/TRBV6-3 | . | TGTGCCAGCAGCCGATCCCAGGGTCTAGTCACCGGGGAGCTGTTTTTT | CASSRSQGLVTGELFF
TRBJ2-1 | . | TRBV7-3 | . | TGTGCCAGCAGCTTAACAGGACAGTACGAGCAGTTCTTC | CASSLTGQYEQFF
TRBJ1-1 | . | TRBV30 | TRBD1 | TGTGCCTGGAGTGGACAGGGTCGCACTGAAGCTTTCTTT | CAWSGQGRTEAFF
TRBJ1-2 | . | TRBV7-2 | TRBD1 | TGTGCCAGCAGCCAGGACAGGATGGTTGGCTACACCTTC | CASSQDRMVGYTF
TRBJ1-3 | . | TRBV5-8 | TRBD1 | TGTGCCAGCACCATCAATCCGGGACAGCGCTCTGGAAACACCATATATTTT | CASTINPGQRSGNTIYF
TRBJ2-5 | . | TRBV7-9 | TRBD1 | TGTGCCAGCAGCCCCCGCACAGGGGCTGACCAAGAGACCCAGTACTTC | CASSPRTGADQETQYF
TRBJ1-1 | . | TRBV7-8 | TRBD1 | TGTGCCAGCAGCCCCCGGGACAGGCAAGCTTTCTTT | CASSPRDRQAFF
TRBJ1-6 | . | TRBV19 | TRBD1 | TGTGCCAGCTCCGGGACAGGGTGGCCACCCCTCCACTTT | CASSGTGWPPLHF
TRBJ2-2 | . | TRBV2 | . | TGTGCCAGCAGTGCAGGGTCGGTGGACACCGGGGAGCTGTTTTTT | CASSAGSVDTGELFF
TRBJ2-7 | . | TRBV24-1 | . | TGTGCCACCAGTGACGCCGGAGCCTTGGCCTACGAGCAGTACTTC | CATSDAGALAYEQYF
TRBJ1-2 | . | TRBV2 | . | TGTGCCAGCAGTGAAGGGGGGGGGAGGAATGGCTACACCTTC | CASSEGGGRNGYTF
TRBJ2-5 | . | TRBV2 | TRBD1 | TGTGCCAGCAGTGAGAGACAGGGATCGGGAGAGACCCAGTACTTC | CASSERQGSGETQYF
TRBJ2-7 | . | TRBV3-1/TRBV3-2 | TRBD1 | TGTGCCAGCAGCCACCGACAGGGCCACGAGCAGTACTTC | CASSHRQGHEQYF
TRBJ2-5 | . | TRBV10-1 | . | TGCGCCAGCAGCGATCCTGGGGGCGCGTCCCAGTACTTC | CASSDPGGASQYF
TRBJ2-6 | once | TRBV25-1 | TRBD1 | TGTGCCAGCAGTGCCACAACCGGGACAGGGGAAGGGGCCAACGTCCTGACTTTC | CASSATTGTGEGANVLTF
TRBJ2-1 | . | TRBV5-1 | TRBD1 | TGCGCCAGCAGCTCTCCGGACAGGGGCTACAATGAGCAGTTCTTC | CASSSPDRGYNEQFF
TRBJ2-7 | few | TRBV5-4 | . | TGTGCCAGCAGCCTTACAGGGATCGAGCAGTACTTC | CASSLTGIEQYF
TRBJ1-6 | . | TRBV19 | TRBD1 | TGTGCCAGTAGTCTGGGACAGGGAAATTCACCCCTCCACTTT | CASSLGQGNSPLHF
TRBJ2-2 | . | TRBV7-9 | TRBD1 | TGTGCCAGCAGCCCCGCCCAGGGGGACGTCGGGGAGCTGTTTTTT | CASSPAQGDVGELFF
TRBJ1-2 | . | TRBV5-1 | . | TGCGCCAGCAGCTTGGACGGAGATGGCTACACCTTC | CASSLDGDGYTF
TRBJ2-3 | . | TRBV18 | TRBD1 | TGTGCCAGCTCACCCGGGACAGGGAGTACAGATACGCAGTATTTT | CASSPGTGSTDTQYF
TRBJ2-7 | . | TRBV28 | . | TGTGCCAGCAGTCTCCGACAGGTCGGGGCCGAGCAGTACTTC | CASSLRQVGAEQYF
TRBJ2-1 | . | TRBV19 | . | TGTGCCAGTAGTATCGAACAGGCCTACAATGAGCAGTTCTTC | CASSIEQAYNEQFF
TRBJ1-2 | once | TRBV6-5 | . | TGTGCCAGCATCCCGGGGGGATTGGGGAACTATGGCTACACCTTC | CASIPGGLGNYGYTF
TRBJ2-5 | . | TRBV11-1 | . | TGTGCCAGCAGCTTAGCGCCTCACGGGGAACAAGAGACCCAGTACTTC | CASSLAPHGEQETQYF
TRBJ2-3 | . | TRBV7-9 | . | TGTGCCAGCAGCTTAGCGCTCCAGACAGACCCAGATACGCAGTATTTT | CASSLALQTDPDTQYF
TRBJ2-4 | . | TRBV19 | TRBD2 | TGTGCCAGTAGTATGTGGCTAGCGGGAGCCAAAAACATTCAGTACTTC | CASSMWLAGAKNIQYF
TRBJ2-2 | . | TRBV7-2 | . | TGTGCCAGCAGCTTAGCGGGGGGGCTCACCGGGGAGCTGTTTTTT | CASSLAGGLTGELFF
TRBJ2-2 | . | TRBV7-6 | TRBD2 | TGTGCCAGCGGAGGAGGACTAGCGGGGGCCGCGAACACCGGGGAGCTGTTTTTT | CASGGGLAGAANTGELFF
TRBJ1-1 | . | TRBV21-1 | . | TGTGCCAGCAGTTCGACAGGCTTCAACACTGAAGCTTTCTTT | CASSSTGFNTEAFF
TRBJ1-5 | . | TRBV28 | TRBD1 | TGTGCCAGCAGACCTACAGGGGGAGTTCATAGCAATCAGCCCCAGCATTTT | CASRPTGGVHSNQPQHF
TRBJ1-5 | . | TRBV4-1 | . | TGCGCCAGCAGCCAGCTAGGCCTTGGGAATCAGCCCCAGCATTTT | CASSQLGLGNQPQHF
TRBJ1-3 | . | TRBV28 | TRBD1 | TGTGCCAGCAGCCACCGGGACAGGGTGTTTTCTGGAAACACCATATATTTT | CASSHRDRVFSGNTIYF
TRBJ2-5 | . | TRBV19 | TRBD1 | TGTGCCAGTAGTCGGCTGACAGGGGTCCAAGAGACCCAGTACTTC | CASSRLTGVQETQYF
TRBJ2-7 | . | TRBV30 | TRBD1 | TGTGCCGGGTGGACCCTTACAGGGGTAGGGGAGCAGTACTTC | CAGWTLTGVGEQYF
TRBJ1-1 | . | TRBV14 | . | TGTGCCAGCAGCCCCCAGATCGGGACTGAAGCTTTCTTT | CASSPQIGTEAFF
TRBJ1-5 | . | TRBV7-2 | . | TGTGCCAGCAGCTTAGACAGCCATCAGCCCCAGCATTTT | CASSLDSHQPQHF
TRBJ1-2 | . | TRBV5-1 | . | TGCGCCAGCAGCTTGGGGACAGTCTATGGCTACACCTTC | CASSLGTVYGYTF
TRBJ2-1 | . | TRBV5-4 | . | TGTGCCAGCAGCTTATCCAGTCCCTACAATGAGCAGTTCTTC | CASSLSSPYNEQFF
TRBJ1-5 | . | TRBV11-2 | . | TGTGCCAGCAGCGACAGAGGCAATCAGCCCCAGCATTTT | CASSDRGNQPQHF
TRBJ2-7 | . | TRBV4-1 | . | TGCGCCAGCAGCCACCTACCAGGGGAGTCCTACGAGCAGTACTTC | CASSHLPGESYEQYF
TRBJ1-1 | . | TRBV29-1 | . | TGCAGCATATGGGCAGGGGCGCCGTTGGCTGAAGCTTTCTTT | CSIWAGAPLAEAFF
TRBJ1-6 | . | TRBV4-1 | . | TGCGCCAGCAGCCAAGATAGCGGGAAATCCTATAATTCACCCCTCCACTTT | CASSQDSGKSYNSPLHF
TRBJ2-6 | . | TRBV7-8 | . | TGTGCCAGCAGCTTAAGAGCAAAAGGAGGGGGGGCACCAACTGGGGCCAACGTCCTGACTTTC | CASSLRAKGGGAPTGANVLTF
TRBJ2-7 | . | TRBV24-1 | TRBD1 | TGTGCCACCAGTGACCGTACTGGGACAGCTGGGAAGCAGTACTTC | CATSDRTGTAGKQYF
TRBJ2-2 | few | TRBV18 | . | TGTGCCAGCTCACCAGTTCAGATAACCGGGGAGCTGTTTTTT | CASSPVQITGELFF
TRBJ1-4 | . | TRBV6-5 | . | TGTGCCAGCAGGGGGGGAATTGCAACTAATGAAAAACTGTTTTTT | CASRGGIATNEKLFF
TRBJ1-6 | . | TRBV28 | . | TGTGCCAGCAGTTCCGGACAGTTGAATTCACCCCTCCACTTT | CASSSGQLNSPLHF
TRBJ2-1 | . | TRBV7-6 | TRBD1 | TGTGCCAGCAGCTTATTCCCCGGGGACAGCTCCTACAATGAGCAGTTCTTC | CASSLFPGDSSYNEQFF
TRBJ1-5 | . | TRBV7-7 | . | TGTGCTAGCAGCGCCCGGGGAGGCTCATACCCTAATCAGCCCCAGCATTTT | CASSARGGSYPNQPQHF
TRBJ2-1 | . | TRBV11-3 | . | TGTGCCAGCAGCTTGTCTCCGGGTCGGCTTTTTAACAATGAGCAGTTCTTC | CASSLSPGRLFNNEQFF
TRBJ1-1 | . | TRBV11-3 | . | TGTGCCAGCAGCCCGTCAGAGGGACACCAGACAAAGGCTTTCTTT | CASSPSEGHQTKAFF
TRBJ2-7 | once | TRBV3-1/TRBV3-2 | TRBD1 | TGTGCCAGCAGCCTGTCCGGGACAGTGCCTTCGGAGCAGTACTTC | CASSLSGTVPSEQYF